This T cell receptor (beta chain) came from a study of CD8 T cells in Susac syndrome. In regard to this clonotype: Its antigen is as yet unknown.

The RNA input was 0.5 to 1 ug, and it was reverse transcribed with random hexamers. TCRdb recomputed calls from the immunoSEQ multiplex PCR reads with MiXCR, one row per CDR3 protein. The table has about 90,000 distinct CDR3 sequences, about 96% seen once; the top ten hold 0.5% to 0.8%. CDR1 and CDR2 from the germline V gene are SQVTM and ANQGSEA. The V end lost 6 bases, the J end lost 0 bases, and 18 bases lay between the germline ends. The length of the CDR3 is 15 residues. Study findings and constraints: Clonal expansion was present among Susac CD8+ cells. This expansion reached its peak in TEMRA cells and in active patients.

TCR beta sequencing covered blood CD8+ and CD4+ T cells. The specimen sequenced was CD8+ T cells from PBMCs. This receptor was identified in a human donor with Susac syndrome. The gene calls are TRBV29-1 and TRBJ2-7, with D perhaps being TRBD1 or TRBD2 (5 bases each). The CDR3, as DNA: TGCAGCGTGGGGGTGCCAGGGCTCCGCTCCTACGAGCAGTACTTC. Protein product: CSVGVPGLRSYEQYF.